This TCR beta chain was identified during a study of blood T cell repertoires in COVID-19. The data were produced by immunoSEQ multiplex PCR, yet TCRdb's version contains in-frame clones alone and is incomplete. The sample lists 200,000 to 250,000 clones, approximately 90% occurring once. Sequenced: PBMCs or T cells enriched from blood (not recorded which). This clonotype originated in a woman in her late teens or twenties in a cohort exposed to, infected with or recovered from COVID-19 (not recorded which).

For the CDR3, the DNA is TGTGCCTGGAGTCGCGCGAACTATGGCTACACCTTC. Its translation: CAWSRANYGYTF. This chain links TRBV30 with TRBJ1-2, with unresolved D. This CDR3 contains 12 residues. Germline lookup yields CDR1 GTSNPN and CDR2 SVGIG (reference sequence). With 2 bases removed from V and 2 bases from J, the gap between germline ends came to 6 bases.